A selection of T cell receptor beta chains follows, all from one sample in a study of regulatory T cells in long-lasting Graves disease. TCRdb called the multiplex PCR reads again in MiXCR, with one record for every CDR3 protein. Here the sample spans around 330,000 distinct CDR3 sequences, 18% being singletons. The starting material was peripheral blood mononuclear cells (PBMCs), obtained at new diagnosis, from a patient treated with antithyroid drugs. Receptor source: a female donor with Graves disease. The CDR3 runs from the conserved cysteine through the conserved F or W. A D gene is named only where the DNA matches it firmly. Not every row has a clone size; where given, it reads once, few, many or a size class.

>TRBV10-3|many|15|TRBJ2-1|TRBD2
TGTGCCATCAGGGGACTAGCGGGAGTCTACAATGAGCAGTTCTTC
CAIRGLAGVYNEQFF
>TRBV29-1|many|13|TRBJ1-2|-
TGCAGCGTTCTTGTCCCTAAAGCGGGCGGCTACACCTTC
CSVLVPKAGGYTF
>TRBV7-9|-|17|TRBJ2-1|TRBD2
TGTGCCAGCAGCCCTTCCGCGACTAGCGGGAGCTACAATGAGCAGTTCTTC
CASSPSATSGSYNEQFF
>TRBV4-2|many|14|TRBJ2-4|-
TGTGCCAGCAGCCAAGAAGGCCTAGAAAACATTCAGTACTTC
CASSQEGLENIQYF
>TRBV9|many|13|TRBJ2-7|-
TGTGCCATGAACCGGGACGGAGGCTACGAGCAGTACTTC
CAMNRDGGYEQYF
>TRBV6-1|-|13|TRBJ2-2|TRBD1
TGTGCCAGCAGTCGACAGGGCACCGGGGAGCTGTTTTTT
CASSRQGTGELFF
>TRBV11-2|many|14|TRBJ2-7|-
TGTGCCAGCAGCCAAGTGGGGGCTGTCTACGAGCAGTACTTC
CASSQVGAVYEQYF
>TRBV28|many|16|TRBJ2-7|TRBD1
TGTGCCAGCAGTTTAGGGGACAGAGCAGAATCCTACGAGCAGTACTTC
CASSLGDRAESYEQYF
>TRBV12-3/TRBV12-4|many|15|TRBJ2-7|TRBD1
TGTGCCAGCAGATCGGACAGGGAAGTAACCTACGAGCAGTACTTC
CASRSDREVTYEQYF
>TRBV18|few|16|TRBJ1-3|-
TGTGCCAGCTCCCCTCAGGGCCCGGCATCTGGAAACACCATATATTTT
CASSPQGPASGNTIYF
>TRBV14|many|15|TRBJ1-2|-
TGTGCCAGCAGCCTCACAGTCGGAGCTAACTATGGCTACACCTTC
CASSLTVGANYGYTF
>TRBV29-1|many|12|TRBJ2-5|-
TGCAGCGTGAGAGAACAGGGATTGTCCCAGTACTTC
CSVREQGLSQYF
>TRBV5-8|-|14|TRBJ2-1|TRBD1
TGTGCCAGCAGCTCCCCGGGACAGGGCCATGAGCAGTTCTTC
CASSSPGQGHEQFF
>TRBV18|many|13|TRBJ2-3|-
TGTGCCAGCTCACCACGGGGGACAGATACGCAGTATTTT
CASSPRGTDTQYF
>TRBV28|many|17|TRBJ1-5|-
TGTGCCAGCAGTTTGGGCGACAGGATCTCGGGGAATCAGCCCCAGCATTTT
CASSLGDRISGNQPQHF
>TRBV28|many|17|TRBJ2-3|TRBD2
TGTGCCAGCAGTTTAGGGACTAGCGGGTTCACCGCAGATACGCAGTATTTT
CASSLGTSGFTADTQYF
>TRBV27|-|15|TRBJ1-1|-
TGTGCCAGCAGTTTTCTGGCCAGGGGAGGGACTGAAGCTTTCTTT
CASSFLARGGTEAFF
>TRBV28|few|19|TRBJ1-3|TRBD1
TGTGCCAGCAGTTTTCGGGACAGGGGGCTGTTGACTGCTGGAAACACCATACATTTT
CASSFRDRGLLTAGNTIHF
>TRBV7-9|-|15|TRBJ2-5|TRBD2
TGTGCCAGCAGTTCCACTAGCGGGTCGAGAAAGACCCAGTACTTC
CASSSTSGSRKTQYF
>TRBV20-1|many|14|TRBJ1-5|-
TGCAGTGCTAGCAGGGCTTGGAGCAATCAGCCCCAGCATTTT
CSASRAWSNQPQHF
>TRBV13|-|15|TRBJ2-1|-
TGTGCCAGCAGCGGCCAGGGGGGCTCCTACAATGATCAGTGCTTC
CASSGQGGSYNDQCF
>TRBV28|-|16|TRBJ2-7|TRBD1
TGTGCCAGCAGTTTATTCCGGGACAGGGCCGCCTACGAGCAGTACTTC
CASSLFRDRAAYEQYF
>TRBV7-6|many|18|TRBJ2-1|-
TGTGCCAGCAGCTTAGGGACCGCTAGTACCCGCTCCTACAATGAGCAGTTCTTC
CASSLGTASTRSYNEQFF
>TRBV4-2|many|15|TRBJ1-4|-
TGTGCCAGCAGCCTACCACTCGGATCGGGGGAAAAACTGTTTTTT
CASSLPLGSGEKLFF
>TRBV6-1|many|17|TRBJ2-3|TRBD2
TGTGCCAGCAGTCCACGACACATAGCGGGAAGCACAGATACGCAGTATTTT
CASSPRHIAGSTDTQYF
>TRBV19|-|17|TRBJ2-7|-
TGTGCCAGTAGTATAACTGGAGGACCTCCTCTCTCCTACGAGAAGTACTTC
CASSITGGPPLSYEKYF
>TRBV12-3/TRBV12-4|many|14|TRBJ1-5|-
TGTGCCAGCACCCTGGGGTGGGGGCCTCAGCCCCAGCATTTT
CASTLGWGPQPQHF
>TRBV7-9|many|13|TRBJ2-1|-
TGTGCCAGCAGCTTAGCGAGAGTCAATGAGCAGTTCTTC
CASSLARVNEQFF
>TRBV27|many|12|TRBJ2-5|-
TGTGCCAGCGGCCCGACCAGGGAGACCCAGTACTTC
CASGPTRETQYF
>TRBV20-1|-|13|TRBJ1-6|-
TGCAGTGCTAGAGATCTCCTGAATTCACCCCTCCACTTT
CSARDLLNSPLHF
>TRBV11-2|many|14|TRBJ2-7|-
TGTGCCAGCAGCTCGACCTCCGGGTTCTACGAGCAGTACTTC
CASSSTSGFYEQYF
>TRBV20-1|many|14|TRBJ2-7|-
TGCAGTGCTAGAGATCCCCGGAGGGGATACGAGCAGTACTTC
CSARDPRRGYEQYF
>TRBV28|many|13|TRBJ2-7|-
TGTGCCAGCAGTTTCCCCCATGAAAACGAGCAGTACTTC
CASSFPHENEQYF
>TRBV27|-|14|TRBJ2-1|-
TGTGCCAGCAGTTTTCAAGCCTCGGGGGATGAGCAGTTCTTC
CASSFQASGDEQFF
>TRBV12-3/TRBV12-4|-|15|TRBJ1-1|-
TGTGCCAGCACCTCGCGGTCCAGGGGAGACACTGAAGCTTTCTTT
CASTSRSRGDTEAFF
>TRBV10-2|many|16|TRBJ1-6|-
TGCGCCAGCAGTGAGTCCGCACTACCCTTAGGGCCACCCCTCCACTTT
CASSESALPLGPPLHF
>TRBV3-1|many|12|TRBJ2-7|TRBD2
TGTGCCAGCAGCCAAGGGGGACTAGAAGAGTACTTC
CASSQGGLEEYF
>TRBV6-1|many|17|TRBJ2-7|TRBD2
TGTGCCAGCAGGGACGACGGCAGGGAGGGAAGGTCCTACGAGCAGTACTTC
CASRDDGREGRSYEQYF
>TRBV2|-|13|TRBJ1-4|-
TGTGCCAGCAGTGAAGTCAGAAATGAAAAACTGTTTTTT
CASSEVRNEKLFF
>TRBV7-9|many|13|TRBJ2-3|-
TGTGCCAGCAGCCCGACCCATACGGATACGCAGTATTTT
CASSPTHTDTQYF
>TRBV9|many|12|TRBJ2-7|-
TGTGCCAGCAGCTCCTCAGGTTACGAGCAGTACTTC
CASSSSGYEQYF
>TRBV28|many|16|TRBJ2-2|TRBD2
TGTGCCAGCAGTCCAGGACTAGCGTGGAACACCGGGGAGCTGTTTTTT
CASSPGLAWNTGELFF
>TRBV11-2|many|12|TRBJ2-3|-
TGTGCCAGCAGCTTAGGAATAGATACGCAGTATTTT
CASSLGIDTQYF
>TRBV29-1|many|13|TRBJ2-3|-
TGCAGCGACAAACTAGGGAGCACAGATACGCAGTATTTT
CSDKLGSTDTQYF
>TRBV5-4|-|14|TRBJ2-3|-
TGTGCCGGCAGCCTTGGATACACCACAGATACGCAGTATTTT
CAGSLGYTTDTQYF
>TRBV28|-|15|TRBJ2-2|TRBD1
TGTGCCACCCGGGACAGTGGTCGGGGCACCGGGGAGCTGTTTTTT
CATRDSGRGTGELFF
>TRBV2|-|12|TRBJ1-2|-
TGTGCCAGCAGTAGCCAGTTAGGTGGCTACACCTTC
CASSSQLGGYTF
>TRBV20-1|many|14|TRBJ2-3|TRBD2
TGCAGCGCCACGCGGGGGGGGCGCACAGATACGCAGTATTTT
CSATRGGRTDTQYF
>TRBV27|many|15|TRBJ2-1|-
TGTGCCAGCAGTTTAACAGGCCCCTTTTACAATGAGCAGTTCTTC
CASSLTGPFYNEQFF
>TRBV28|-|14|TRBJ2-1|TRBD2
TGTGCCATCTCCCTGGGGGGGAGGGGCAATGAGCAGTTCTTC
CAISLGGRGNEQFF
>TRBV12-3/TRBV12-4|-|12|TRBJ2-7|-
TGTGCCAACAGCCAGGGACTCCCCGAGCAGTACTTC
CANSQGLPEQYF
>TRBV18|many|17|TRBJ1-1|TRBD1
TGTGCCAGCTCACCCCTCGAAGCAACAGGGGGTTACACTGAAGCTTTCTTT
CASSPLEATGGYTEAFF
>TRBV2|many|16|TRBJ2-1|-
TGTGCCAGCAGTGAGGGCGGGCCCCCCTCCTACAATGAGCAGTTCTTC
CASSEGGPPSYNEQFF
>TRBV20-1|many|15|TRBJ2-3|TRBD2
TGCAGTGCTAGAGTTGGCGGGAGCAGCACAGATACGCAGTATTTT
CSARVGGSSTDTQYF
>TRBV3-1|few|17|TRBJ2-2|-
TGTGCCAGCAGCCAAGAAGTCGGCGGGGTTTACACCGGGGAGCTGTTTTTT
CASSQEVGGVYTGELFF
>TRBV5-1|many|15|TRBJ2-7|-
TGTGCCAGCAGCTTCAGGGTCGTTGGCTCCTACGAGCAGTACTTC
CASSFRVVGSYEQYF
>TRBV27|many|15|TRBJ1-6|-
TGTGCCAGCAGTTCTTTTGCAGGGTATAATTCACCCCTCCACTTT
CASSSFAGYNSPLHF